This T cell receptor beta chain was found in a study of OX40 agonist ivuxolimab in advanced cancers. Overall study context: Patients were dosed intravenously with ivuxolimab at 0.01 to 10 mg/kg every 2 weeks. Partial responses were achieved by three patients, of whom one had hepatocellular carcinoma and two had cutaneous melanoma. Patients were 65% to 85% male with ages roughly 23 to 85, mean 60.

In its sample, this clone was seen once. Data came from immunoSEQ multiplex PCR; TCRdb stores just in-frame clones and leaves some out. The table lists 65,000 to 90,000 clones, approximately 86% of them singletons. Sampling of blood occurred at baseline, cycle 4 day 1, and cycle 7 day 1. V was trimmed by 2 bases and J by 8 bases, leaving 21 bases between them. CDR1 and CDR2 from the germline V gene are MNHNS and SASEGT. The CDR3 extends over 17 amino acids. This chain joins TRBV6-1 and TRBJ1-4; D is perhaps TRBD1 (5 bases). The source material was CD4+ or CD8+ T cells sorted from blood, sampled in a trial of the OX40 agonist ivuxolimab. The TCR originated in an adult with an advanced solid tumor such as melanoma, head and neck, liver or kidney cancer. This CDR3 reads CASSERLRAGLREKLFF. The CDR3 DNA follows: TGTGCCAGCAGTGAACGACTCAGGGCGGGCCTCCGGGAAAAACTGTTTTTT.